Below, 8 T cell receptor beta chains from the same sample are listed, as sequenced in a study of T-cell memory formation after mild COVID-19. MiXCR, run by TCRdb on the 5' RACE reads, gives a single entry per CDR3 protein. This sample carries around 310,000 distinct CDR3 sequences, around an eighth of them seen once, and the ten largest clones take about 21%. The specimen sequenced was PBMCs or a T cell subset sorted from them (not recorded which). Receptor source: a man in his late teens or twenties who had mild COVID-19 (a few samples of this study predate the infection). Cell type and time point are not known.

This chain connects TRBV9 to TRBJ2-7, with 9 nucleotides matching TRBD1. Losses at the gene ends were 3 bases for V and 4 bases for J; bases not matched to a gene: 8. There are 15 residues in the CDR3. Germline-derived CDR1 and CDR2 are SGDLS and YYNGEE. This chain's CDR3 is CASSAGSGTGYEQYV. DNA of the CDR3: TGTGCCAGCAGCGCAGGATCCGGGACAGGGTACGAGCAGTACGTC.

This clonotype was recorded a few times. The rearrangement links TRBV7-2 to TRBJ2-7; D is possibly TRBD1 (5 bases). The CDR3 is 13 amino acids. The V gene's germline CDR1 is SGHTA and CDR2 FQGNSA. Trimming shortened V by 3 bases and J by 4 bases, and 10 bases separated the two germline ends. As DNA, the CDR3 is TGTGCCAGCAGCTTGCAGGGTCGGTACGAGCAGTACGTC. The encoded protein is CASSLQGRYEQYV.

CDR3 DNA sequence: TGTGCCAGCAGCTTGGGACTAGCGGGGGACACAGATACGCAGTATTTT. Protein sequence: CASSLGLAGDTDTQYF. The rearrangement links TRBV11-3 to TRBJ2-3, with TRBD2 matching 14 bases. The length of the CDR3 is 16 residues. Germline loops: CDR1 SGHNT, CDR2 YENEEA. V dropped 3 bases and J dropped 2; count of bases not matched to a gene: 1. The whole variable domain, filled in from reference TRBV11-3 and TRBJ2-3, reads EAGVVQSPRYKIIEKKQPVAFWCNPISGHNTLYWYLQNLGQGPELLIRYENEEAVDDSQLPKDRFSAERLKGVDSTLKIQPAELGDSAVYLCASSLGLAGDTDTQYFGPGTRLTVL.

V gene TRBV23-1 combines with J gene TRBJ2-1; D gene ambiguous. TRBV23-1 is sorted into the ORF group, with uncertain function. The CDR3 extends over 13 amino acids. V lost 11 bases, J lost 5 bases, and 16 bases lay in between. This chain's CDR3 is CAHPLWSNNEQFF. CDR3 nucleotide sequence: TGCGCCCACCCTTTGTGGTCTAACAATGAGCAGTTCTTC.

This clonotype was seen a handful of times. V usage is TRBV5-5 and J usage is TRBJ1-1; 9 bases line up with TRBD1. This CDR3 comprises 14 residues. V dropped 1 base and J dropped 4; count of bases not matched to a gene: 2. Germline CDR1 and CDR2: SGHKS and YYEKEE (reference sequence). The CDR3 sequence: CASSLYRGPTEAFF. For the CDR3, the DNA is TGTGCCAGCAGCTTGTACAGGGGGCCCACTGAAGCTTTCTTT. Drawing the rest from reference TRBV5-5 and TRBJ1-1, the complete variable domain is DAGVTQSPTHLIKTRGQQVTLRCSPISGHKSVSWYQQVLGQGPQFIFQYYEKEERGRGNFPDRFSARQFPNYSSELNVNALLLGDSALYLCASSLYRGPTEAFFGQGTRLTVV.

The chain joins TRBV4-1 to TRBJ2-3, with a tentative D call TRBD1 (5 bases). The V end was cut by 0 bases, the J end by 4 bases, with 26 bases between. Germline lookup yields CDR1 MGHRA and CDR2 YSYEKL. The CDR3 covers 20 residues. CDR3 coding DNA: TGCGCCAGCAGCCAAGATCAGGTCGGGTGGAAGGGAATAGGGGCAGATACGCAGTATTTT. This encodes CASSQDQVGWKGIGADTQYF.

The chain recombines TRBV9 with TRBJ1-2; D is unresolved. Germline CDR1 is SGDLS and CDR2 is YYNGEE. The germline V and J ends were trimmed by 0 bases and 0 bases, with 3 bases remaining between them. This CDR3 is built from 13 residues. Written as DNA, the CDR3 is TGTGCCAGCAGCGTAGCTGCTAACTATGGCTACACCTTC. It specifies CASSVAANYGYTF.

The chain has TRBV7-9 and TRBJ2-7, with 7 bases fitting TRBD1. CDR3 length: 15 residues. The germline CDR1 and CDR2 sequences are SEHNR and FQNEAQ (reference sequence). V lost 3 bases to trimming and J lost 0 bases; unmatched junction nucleotides: 5. The DNA for the CDR3 is TGTGCCAGCAGCTTCAACAGGGGAGCCTCCTACGAGCAGTACTTC. Its protein product is CASSFNRGASYEQYF.